One and the same sample provided the 28 T cell receptor beta chains below, sequenced in a study of lymphopenia after photon versus proton radiotherapy. Only in-frame clones appear in the TCRdb table, and some are missing; sequencing was by immunoSEQ multiplex PCR. The table records some 14,000 clones, approximately 80% of them present only once. The starting material was peripheral blood, obtained from a patient treated with photon-based radiotherapy. Receptors originate from a man aged 50 to 60 with gastric cancer.

The chain combines TRBV10-3 with TRBJ2-4; D uncertain. Trimming stripped 5 bases from V and 3 bases from J, with 5 bases between. The CDR3 extends over 12 amino acids. Germline loops: CDR1 ENHRY, CDR2 SYGVKD. The CDR3 coding sequence is TGTGCCATCAGTTGGGACAAAAACATTCAGTACTTC. Protein product: CAISWDKNIQYF.

This chain links TRBV5-4 with TRBJ1-1; 7 bases are a match to TRBD1. From germline, CDR1 is SGHNT and CDR2 YYREEE (reference sequence). The CDR3 loop spans 12 amino acids. The V segment lost 4 bases and the J segment 6 bases; nucleotides outside the gene matches: 3. CDR3 region: CASSRQGSEAFF. CDR3 bases: TGTGCCAGCAGCCGACAGGGATCTGAAGCTTTCTTT.

This clone came up a few times. Other DNA sequences in this sample translate to the same CDR3. The chain is built from TRBV7-9 and TRBJ1-2; no firm D call. The CDR3 has 11 amino acids. Germline CDR1 and CDR2: SEHNR and FQNEAQ (reference sequence). Trimming stripped 2 bases from V and 8 bases from J, with 6 bases between. The CDR3 DNA is TGTGCCAGCAGCTTATTCGGCGGCTACACCTTC. This codes for CASSLFGGYTF.

The rearrangement uses TRBV14 and TRBJ1-3; D gene ambiguous. Germline values: CDR1 SGHDN, CDR2 FVKESK. Trimming pared 2 bases from V and 0 bases from J, leaving 14 bases between. The CDR3 consists of 17 residues. The CDR3 here is CASSQLDYGLSGNTIYF. CDR3 in DNA: TGTGCCAGCAGCCAATTAGATTACGGCCTCTCTGGAAACACCATATATTTT.

V usage is TRBV18 and J usage is TRBJ2-5, with 9 bases that match TRBD2. Germline assignment: CDR1 KGHSH and CDR2 LQKENI. The CDR3 totals 13 residues. Germline trimming cut 8 bases from V and 4 bases from J; bases unmatched to any gene: 5. CDR3 coding DNA: TGTGCCAGCACAAAAGCGGGGGGAGAGACCCAGTACTTC. This encodes CASTKAGGETQYF.

Only one count was recorded for this clone. The rearrangement joins TRBV14 to TRBJ1-2, with 8 bases matching TRBD1. This CDR3 spans 14 amino acids. Germline V gene lookup returns CDR1 SGHDN and CDR2 FVKESK. Trimming at V came to 5 bases and at J to 3 bases, leaving 5 bases not matched to a gene. The CDR3 region is CASSVGQGHYGYTF. The CDR3 DNA follows: TGTGCCAGCAGCGTTGGACAGGGCCACTATGGCTACACCTTC.

The chain carries TRBV4-3 and TRBJ2-7, with D possibly being TRBD2 (6 bases). The V and J ends lost 4 bases and 2 bases respectively, with 9 bases between them. Germline loops: CDR1 LGHNA, CDR2 YSLEER. The CDR3 is made up of 13 amino acids. The CDR3 sequence is CASSPAGTYEQYF. CDR3 coding DNA: TGCGCCAGCAGCCCGGCGGGGACCTACGAGCAGTACTTC.

The rearrangement uses TRBV27 and TRBJ2-3, with 8 bases aligning to TRBD2. The CDR3 runs to 15 residues. From germline, CDR1 is MNHEY and CDR2 SMNVEV (reference sequence). The V segment lost 6 bases and the J segment 2 bases; nucleotides outside the gene matches: 7. CDR3 DNA: TGTGCCAGCAGGCAGGCGGGGGGAATCACAGATACGCAGTATTTT. This codes for CASRQAGGITDTQYF.

Regarding this clone: Other DNA sequences in the same sample also yield this CDR3. Here the CDR3 reads CASSFSGNEQFF. The CDR3 nucleotides are TGTGCCAGCAGCTTTAGTGGGAATGAGCAGTTCTTC. The chain links TRBV7-3 to TRBJ2-1; no firm D call. Between the trimmed V and J ends, which lost 3 bases and 7 bases, there was a span of 7 bases. This CDR3 contains 12 residues. In germline, CDR1 is SGHTA, CDR2 FQGTGA.

The genes are TRBV12-2 and TRBJ2-2; the table's D call, TRBD2, was not checked against the DNA. TRBV12-2 is a known pseudogene. This CDR3 has 15 residues. CDR3 protein: CASRTFAADTGELFF. For the CDR3, the DNA is TGTGCAAGTCGTACCTTCGCTGCGGACACCGGGGAGCTGTTTTTT.

This clone was counted once. V gene TRBV5-6 combines with J gene TRBJ1-5; no clear D. V shed 0 bases and J shed 4 bases, with 8 bases lying between them. The CDR3 length is 14 residues. Germline loops: CDR1 SGHDT, CDR2 YYEEEE. The DNA of the CDR3 is TGTGCCAGCAGCTTGGCTAAGGGAAATCAGCCCCAGCATTTT. It specifies CASSLAKGNQPQHF.

CDR3 in amino acids: CASSRDPQKAIYF. The DNA for the CDR3 is TGTGCCAGTAGCCGGGACCCTCAAAAGGCCATATATTTT. The chain links TRBV19 to TRBJ1-3, with D perhaps matching TRBD1 (5 bases). The germline CDR1 and CDR2 sequences are LNHDA and SQIVND (reference sequence). V was shortened by 6 bases and J by 11 bases, with 17 bases between the two germline ends. CDR3 length: 13 residues.

This chain uses TRBV7-2 with TRBJ1-2; TRBD1 matches at 9 bases. Germline V gives CDR1 SGHTA, CDR2 FQGNSA. This CDR3 is 16 amino acids long. With 5 bases clipped from V and 9 bases from J, the junction kept 16 bases outside the gene matches. CDR3 coding DNA: TGTGCCAGCAGCCCCCCCCCGGGACAGGGAAAGAGAAGCTACACCTTC. It codes for CASSPPPGQGKRSYTF.

A word on this clone: At the DNA level, this CDR3 is encoded by other sequences in the same sample as well. The CDR3 here is CSVGVAKNIQYF. CDR3 bases: TGCAGCGTTGGAGTAGCCAAAAACATTCAGTACTTC. This chain joins TRBV29-1 and TRBJ2-4, with D unclear. V lost 4 bases and J lost 0, with 4 bases in between. CDR3 length equals 12 residues. The germline V gene has CDR1 SQVTM and CDR2 ANQGSEA.

This chain uses TRBV27 with TRBJ2-5; D is tentatively TRBD1 or TRBD2 (5 bases each). Germline V gene lookup returns CDR1 MNHEY and CDR2 SMNVEV (reference sequence). V was cut by 6 bases and J by 5 bases, with 10 bases left in between. The CDR3 loop spans 12 amino acids. CDR3 protein: CASRGVLETQYF. The CDR3 nucleotides are TGTGCCAGCAGGGGGGTTCTGGAGACCCAGTACTTC.

The chain combines TRBV9 with TRBJ1-2, with D unresolved. The V gene lost 4 bases and the J gene lost 8 bases, with 21 bases spanning the gap. CDR3 length: 15 amino acids. The germline V gene encodes CDR1 SGDLS and CDR2 YYNGEE. Here the CDR3 reads CASSFGEASLVGYTF. CDR3 bases: TGTGCCAGCAGCTTCGGAGAGGCCTCCCTCGTGGGCTACACCTTC.

The chain joins TRBV6-4 to TRBJ2-2; possible D gene TRBD1, 6 bases. CDR1 MRHNA and CDR2 SNTAGT come from the germline V gene. The CDR3 extends over 14 amino acids. V gave up 3 bases and J gave up 5 bases, with 10 bases separating them. CDR3 bases: TGTGCCAGCAGTGAGTCACAGGGAACCGGGGAGCTGTTTTTT. Its translation is CASSESQGTGELFF.

The chain combines TRBV19 with TRBJ2-7, with 7 bases identical to TRBD1. Germline-derived CDR1 and CDR2 are LNHDA and SQIVND (reference sequence). This CDR3 comprises 14 residues. V lost 5 bases and J lost 2; bases outside the gene matches: 6. The CDR3 here is CASSSQTGPYEQYF. CDR3 DNA: TGTGCCAGTAGTTCCCAGACAGGGCCCTACGAGCAGTACTTC.

The chain carries TRBV5-8 and TRBJ2-7; D might be TRBD1 or TRBD2, each matching 5 bases. The CDR3 runs 13 residues. V lost 4 bases and J 4 bases, leaving 12 bases between the germline ends. Germline assignment: CDR1 SGHTS and CDR2 YDEGEE. Written as DNA, the CDR3 is TGTGCCAGCAGCCATCGGGACGTATACGAGCAGTACGTC. This encodes CASSHRDVYEQYV.

This clone was detected only a few times. This chain joins TRBV7-9 and TRBJ2-5, with 7 bases matching TRBD2. The junction had 11 bases not matched to a gene; V was cut back by 5 bases and J by 5 bases. The CDR3 runs to 15 residues. The V gene's germline CDR1 is SEHNR and CDR2 FQNEAQ (reference sequence). The CDR3 is CASSPRNLGGETQYF. The CDR3 DNA reads as TGTGCCAGCAGCCCCCGTAATCTGGGAGGGGAGACCCAGTACTTC. Supplemented by reference TRBV7-9 and TRBJ2-5, the full variable domain reads DTGVSQNPRHKITKRGQNVTFRCDPISEHNRLYWYRQTLGQGPEFLTYFQNEAQLEKSRLLSDRFSAERPKGSFSTLEIQRTEQGDSAMYLCASSPRNLGGETQYFGPGTRLLVL.

The chain carries TRBV19 and TRBJ1-2, with a tentative D call TRBD1 (5 bases). The CDR3 is made up of 12 amino acids. V dropped 6 bases and J dropped 8 bases, with 13 bases sitting between them. CDR1 and CDR2 from the germline V gene are LNHDA and SQIVND (reference sequence). The CDR3 is CASSRTYGGYTF. CDR3 nucleotides: TGTGCCAGTAGCCGGACATACGGAGGCTACACCTTC. Complete variable domain (other parts from reference TRBV19 and TRBJ1-2): DGGITQSPKYLFRKEGQNVTLSCEQNLNHDAMYWYRQDPGQGLRLIYYSQIVNDFQKGDIAEGYSVSREKKESFPLTVTSAQKNPTAFYLCASSRTYGGYTFGSGTRLTVV.

V gene TRBV21-1 combines with J gene TRBJ1-4. TRBV21-1 is noted as a pseudogene. The CDR3 contains 16 residues. The CDR3 DNA sequence: TGTGCCAGCAGCAAAGGGTCGGGGGGCACTAATGAAAAACTGTTTTTT. It yields the protein CASSKGSGGTNEKLFF.

The chain uses TRBV27 and TRBJ1-2; D not certain. The CDR3 sequence is 13 residues long. V lost 8 bases to trimming and J lost 7 bases, with 17 bases between them. CDR1 MNHEY and CDR2 SMNVEV come from the germline V gene (reference sequence). The CDR3 is CASALRWGGGYTF. In nucleotides, the CDR3 is TGTGCCAGCGCCTTGAGGTGGGGAGGTGGCTACACCTTC.

This rearrangement joins TRBV4-2 to TRBJ2-5, with 7 positions matching TRBD1. The J call may be incorrect, as the DNA end agrees better with TRBJ2-7. Germline-derived CDR1 and CDR2 are LGHNA and YNFKEQ. The CDR3 runs 16 residues. This CDR3 reads CASSQEGDSRSYEQYF. The CDR3 bases are TGTGCCAGCAGCCAAGAAGGGGACAGTCGCTCCTACGAGCAGTACTTC.

With regard to this clone: Distinct nucleotide sequences in the sample also encode this CDR3. CDR3 amino acids: CASGERAPLHF. CDR3 DNA: TGTGCCAGCGGAGAAAGGGCACCCCTCCACTTT. The gene calls are TRBV7-2 and TRBJ1-6; D not resolved. The CDR3 is 11 amino acids. The germline CDR1 and CDR2 sequences are SGHTA and FQGNSA. V lost 8 bases and J 11 bases, leaving 10 bases between the germline ends.

This clone appeared once. The chain has TRBV30 and TRBJ1-5; TRBD1 matches at 7 bases. This CDR3 region has 14 residues. Germline V gene sequence: CDR1 GTSNPN, CDR2 SVGIG (reference sequence). The ends lost 5 bases at V and 4 bases at J; junction bases unmatched: 8. CDR3 DNA: TGTGCCTGGGCCAGGGGGGACAGAAATCAGCCCCAGCATTTT. Amino acids: CAWARGDRNQPQHF.

The chain recombines TRBV6-5 with TRBJ2-1, with TRBD1 matching 8 bases. The CDR3 is made up of 13 amino acids. The junction had 5 bases not matched to a gene; V was cut back by 4 bases and J by 9 bases. CDR1 MNHEY and CDR2 SVGAGI come from the germline V gene. CDR3 residues: CASSSRTGSEQFF. CDR3 in DNA: TGTGCCAGCAGTTCAAGGACAGGGAGTGAGCAGTTCTTC.

The rearrangement uses TRBV6-4 and TRBJ2-1, with 9 bases that match TRBD1. The CDR3 sequence is 14 residues long. Trimming took 2 bases from V and 12 from J; bases not matched to a gene: 8. Germline CDR1 MRHNA, CDR2 SNTAGT. The CDR3 coding sequence is TGTGCCAGCAGTGACCCCCCCGGGACAGGGTCGCAGTTCTTC. Residues: CASSDPPGTGSQFF.